This T cell receptor beta chain was recovered during a study of T cells in Graves' hyperthyroidism and ophthalmopathy. Overall study: Blood from the periphery was taken at initial diagnosis, before any treatment.

CDR1 and CDR2 from the germline V gene are LNHDA and SQIVND (reference sequence). V lost 5 bases to trimming and J lost 11 bases; unmatched junction nucleotides: 14. This CDR3 is 14 amino acids long. Amplified TCR beta CDR3 regions came from RNA transcripts. Carried out on the TCR CDR3, a first-round RT-PCR used the HTBI primer set. TCRdb reprocessed the multiplex PCR reads with MiXCR, giving one entry per CDR3 protein. This table holds some 250,000 distinct CDR3 sequences, roughly 15% found once. Sequencing was carried out using blood. V usage is TRBV19 and J usage is TRBJ1-1, with TRBD1 matching over 7 bases. The receptor comes from a woman between 40 and 50 years old with Graves' hyperthyroidism that later progressed to Graves' ophthalmopathy. The CDR3 protein is CASSLTGSNRVAFF. The CDR3 region has the DNA TGTGCCAGTAGTCTGACAGGGTCTAATCGTGTGGCTTTCTTT.